This T cell receptor beta chain is from a study of identical twins' blood T cells. The V end lost 5 bases, the J end lost 0 bases, and 10 bases lay between the germline ends. Germline CDR1 reads DFQATT; CDR2 reads SNEGSKA (reference sequence). The CDR3 extends over 13 amino acids. Turning to this clonotype: The antigen remains unidentified.

The study, taken as a whole, reports: Environmental influences on twin similarity could not be excluded. Top TCRbeta clonotypes were shared more with twin than unrelated donors.

TCRdb independently ran MiXCR on the 5' RACE reads; one entry per CDR3 protein. The sample has around 380,000 distinct CDR3 sequences; about 28% are singletons. What was sequenced was PBMCs. V gene TRBV20-1 combines with J gene TRBJ1-1, with no clear D. The receptor comes from a woman aged 18 to 55 in good health. The CDR3 DNA reads as TGCAGTGCTCAAAGCCTTATGAACACTGAAGCTTTCTTT. Translated, it gives CSAQSLMNTEAFF.